This TCR beta chain emerged from a study of control samples from healthy donors and cancer patients. Germline V gives CDR1 MNHEY, CDR2 SVGAGI. V dropped 5 bases and J dropped 2 bases, with 6 bases sitting between them. This CDR3 has 13 amino acids. Some clones are missing from TCRdb's copy, which holds only in-frame ones; the method was immunoSEQ multiplex PCR. Of about 170,000 clones in the sample, around 94% are singletons; the top ten hold 1.3% to 1.5%. The sequence was obtained from a woman aged 18-29 years in good health. The V and J genes are TRBV6-5 and TRBJ2-2, with D possibly matching TRBD1 (5 bases). Sequenced material: blood. CDR3 sequence: CASSQGNTGELFF. The CDR3 DNA reads TGTGCCAGCAGTCAGGGTAACACCGGGGAGCTGTTTTTT.